This TCR beta chain was recorded in a study of blood T cell repertoires in COVID-19. Overall study: COVID-19 samples from acute and convalescent phases originated in the United States, Italy and Spain.

V was shortened by 1 base and J by 1 base, with 21 bases between the two germline ends. Per germline, CDR1 PRHDT and CDR2 FYEKMQ (reference sequence). The CDR3 covers 19 residues. Profiled with immunoSEQ multiplex PCR; TCRdb holds only in-frame clones, not every one. Counted here are 250,000 or so clones, more than 80% occurring once; the ten biggest clones make up less than 3%. The source of this sequence is a man younger than 40 with COVID-19, enrolled during active disease. This chain connects TRBV13 to TRBJ2-3; tentative D call: TRBD2 (6 bases). Sequenced sample: peripheral blood. The CDR3 spells CASSLVGTPGKEGTDTQYF. CDR3 coding DNA: TGTGCCAGCAGCTTAGTCGGGACTCCCGGTAAGGAGGGCACAGATACGCAGTATTTT.